This T cell receptor (beta chain) comes out of a study of T-cell memory formation after mild COVID-19. Background on the study: TCR clusters were largely donor specific.

Germline lookup yields CDR1 DFQATT and CDR2 SNEGSKA (reference sequence). The CDR3 extends over 17 amino acids. Trimming cost V 0 bases and J 1 base; bases outside gene matches: 8. Findings and caveats of the study: Researchers could not confirm that second-wave clones peaking on day 37 targeted SARS-CoV-2. Clones that shrank (day 15 to 85) were balanced CD4/CD8, whereas later expanders leaned CD4+.

This clonotype was observed a handful of times. Its target is not known. TCRdb re-called the 5' RACE reads through MiXCR, storing one row per CDR3 protein. This repertoire shows roughly 500,000 distinct CDR3 sequences, roughly 20% found once; its top ten account for about an eighth. Material: PBMCs or a T cell subset sorted from them (not recorded which). This receptor was obtained from an adult woman who had mild COVID-19 (a few samples of this study predate the infection). Cell type and time point are not known. The chain links TRBV20-1 to TRBJ2-1; 8 positions agree with TRBD2. The CDR3 DNA follows: TGCAGTGCTAGAGATCGGGAGGGCCCTGGATCCTACAATGAGCAGTTCTTC. Its translation is CSARDREGPGSYNEQFF.